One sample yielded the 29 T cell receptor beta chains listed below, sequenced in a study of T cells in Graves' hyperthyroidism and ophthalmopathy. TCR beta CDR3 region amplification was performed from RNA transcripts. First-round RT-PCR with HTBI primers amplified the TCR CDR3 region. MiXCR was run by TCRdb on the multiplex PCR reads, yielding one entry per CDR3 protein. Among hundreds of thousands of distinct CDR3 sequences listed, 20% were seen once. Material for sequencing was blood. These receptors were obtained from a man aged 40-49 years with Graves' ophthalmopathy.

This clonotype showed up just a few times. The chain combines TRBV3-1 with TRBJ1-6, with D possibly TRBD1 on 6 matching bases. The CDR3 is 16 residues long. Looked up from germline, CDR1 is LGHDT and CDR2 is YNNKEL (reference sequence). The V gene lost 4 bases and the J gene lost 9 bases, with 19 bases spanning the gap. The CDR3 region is CASSPEGGGLGSPLHF. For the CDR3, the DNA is TGTGCCAGCAGCCCCGAAGGTGGGGGGCTGGGTTCACCCCTCCACTTT.

The CDR3 DNA reads as TGTGCCACCAGCAGAGTATCGATGGTGTACGGTCAGCCCCAGCATTTT. Translated: CATSRVSMVYGQPQHF. The chain combines TRBV15 with TRBJ1-5; D is unresolved. The germline V and J ends were trimmed by 1 base and 6 bases, with 16 bases remaining between them. CDR1 is LNHNV and CDR2 is YYDKDF in the germline V gene (reference sequence). The CDR3 is 16 residues long. Drawing the rest from reference TRBV15 and TRBJ1-5, the complete variable domain is DAMVIQNPRYQVTQFGKPVTLSCSQTLNHNVMYWYQQKSSQAPKLLFHYYDKDFNNEADTPDNFQSRRPNTSFCFLDIRSPGLGDTAMYLCATSRVSMVYGQPQHFGDGTRLSIL.

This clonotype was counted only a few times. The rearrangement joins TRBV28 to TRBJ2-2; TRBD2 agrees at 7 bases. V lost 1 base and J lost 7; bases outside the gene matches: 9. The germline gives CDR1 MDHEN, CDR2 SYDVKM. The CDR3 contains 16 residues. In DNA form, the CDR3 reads TGTGCCAGCAGTTTATTCGCGGGAGAGGTTCTCGGGGAGCTGTTTTTT. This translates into CASSLFAGEVLGELFF.

The CDR3 protein is CASILGLATGNEQFF. In DNA form, the CDR3 reads TGTGCCAGCATTCTTGGACTAGCGACAGGGAATGAGCAGTTCTTC. The chain links TRBV6-1 to TRBJ2-1; 9 bases fit TRBD2. V gave up 7 bases and J gave up 7 bases; unmatched junction bases: 11. The length of the CDR3 is 15 residues. Germline V gives CDR1 MNHNS, CDR2 SASEGT.

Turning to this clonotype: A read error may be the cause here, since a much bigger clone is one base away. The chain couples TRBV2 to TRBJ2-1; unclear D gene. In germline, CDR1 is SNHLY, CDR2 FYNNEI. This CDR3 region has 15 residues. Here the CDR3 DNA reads TGTGCCAGCAGTGATAGGCCAAACTCCTACAATGAGCAGCTCTTC. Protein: CASSDRPNSYNEQLF. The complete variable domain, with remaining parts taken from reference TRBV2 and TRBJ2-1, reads EPEVTQTPSHQVTQMGQEVILRCVPISNHLYFYWYRQILGQKVEFLVSFYNNEISEKSEIFDDQFSVERPDGSNFTLKIRSTKLEDSAMYFCASSDRPNSYNEQLFGPGTRLTVL.

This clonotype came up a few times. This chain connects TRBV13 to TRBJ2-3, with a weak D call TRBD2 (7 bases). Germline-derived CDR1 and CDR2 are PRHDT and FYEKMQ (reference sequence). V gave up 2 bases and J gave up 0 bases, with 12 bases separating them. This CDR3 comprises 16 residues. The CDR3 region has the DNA TGTGCCAGCAGCTTACGGCGCGGGGGCAGCACAGATACGCAGTATTTT. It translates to CASSLRRGGSTDTQYF.

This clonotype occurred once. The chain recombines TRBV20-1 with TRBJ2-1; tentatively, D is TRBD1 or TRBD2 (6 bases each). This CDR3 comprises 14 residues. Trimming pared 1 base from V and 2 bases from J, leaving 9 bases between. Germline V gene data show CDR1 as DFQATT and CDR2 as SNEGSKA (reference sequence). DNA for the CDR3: TGCAGTGCTAGAGGCGGGGACACCTACAATGAGCAGTTCTTC. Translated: CSARGGDTYNEQFF.

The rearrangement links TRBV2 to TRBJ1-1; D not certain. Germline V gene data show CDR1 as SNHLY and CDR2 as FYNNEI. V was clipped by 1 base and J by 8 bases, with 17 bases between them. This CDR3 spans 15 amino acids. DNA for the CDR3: TGTGCCAGCAGTGAAGTGCGTCTGGGGTCAACAGAAGCTTTCTTT. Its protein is CASSEVRLGSTEAFF.

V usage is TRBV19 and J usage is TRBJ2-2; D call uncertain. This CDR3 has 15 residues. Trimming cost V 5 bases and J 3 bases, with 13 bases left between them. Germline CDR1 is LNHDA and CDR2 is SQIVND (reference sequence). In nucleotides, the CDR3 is TGTGCCAGTAGTCCTCGGATAGTCTACACCGGGGAGCTGTTTTTT. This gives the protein CASSPRIVYTGELFF.

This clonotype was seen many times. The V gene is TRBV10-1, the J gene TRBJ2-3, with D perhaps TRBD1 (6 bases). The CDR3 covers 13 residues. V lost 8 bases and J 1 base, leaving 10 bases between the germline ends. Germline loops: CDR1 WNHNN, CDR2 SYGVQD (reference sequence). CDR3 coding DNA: TGCGCCAGCCTGGACAGCCGCACAGATACGCAGTATTTT. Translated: CASLDSRTDTQYF.

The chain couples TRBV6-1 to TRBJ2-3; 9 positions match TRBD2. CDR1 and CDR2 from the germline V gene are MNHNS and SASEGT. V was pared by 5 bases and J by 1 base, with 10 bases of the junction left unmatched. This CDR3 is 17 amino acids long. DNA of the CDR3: TGTGCCAGCAGTCCCGCCACCTCTAGCGGGGGCACAGATACGCAGTATTTT. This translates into CASSPATSSGGTDTQYF.

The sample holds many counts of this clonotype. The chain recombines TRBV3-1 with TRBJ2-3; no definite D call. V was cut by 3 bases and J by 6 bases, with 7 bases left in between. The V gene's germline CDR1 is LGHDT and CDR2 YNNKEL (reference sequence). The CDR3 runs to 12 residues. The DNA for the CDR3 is TGTGCCAGCAGCCACCTCCCCGATACGCAGTATTTT. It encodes CASSHLPDTQYF.

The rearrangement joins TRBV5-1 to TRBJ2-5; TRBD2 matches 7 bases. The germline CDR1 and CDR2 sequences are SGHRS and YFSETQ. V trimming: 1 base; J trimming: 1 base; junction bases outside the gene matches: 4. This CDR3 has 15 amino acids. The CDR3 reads CASSLQAGSQETQYF. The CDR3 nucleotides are TGCGCCAGCAGCTTGCAAGCGGGGAGCCAAGAGACCCAGTACTTC.

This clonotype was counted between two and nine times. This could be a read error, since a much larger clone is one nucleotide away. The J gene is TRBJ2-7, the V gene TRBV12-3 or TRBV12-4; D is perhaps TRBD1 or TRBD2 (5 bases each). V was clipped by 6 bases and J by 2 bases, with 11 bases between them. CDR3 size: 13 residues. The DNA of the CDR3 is TGTGCCAGCAGCCCCGGGGCGGCCTACGAGCAGTACTTC. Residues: CASSPGAAYEQYF.

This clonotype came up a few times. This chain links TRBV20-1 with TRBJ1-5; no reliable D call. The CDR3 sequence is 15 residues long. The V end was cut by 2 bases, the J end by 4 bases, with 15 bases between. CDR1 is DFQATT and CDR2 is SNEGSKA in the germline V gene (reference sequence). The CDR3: CSARRQEGWNQPQHF. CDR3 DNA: TGCAGTGCTAGACGTCAGGAGGGCTGGAATCAGCCCCAGCATTTT.

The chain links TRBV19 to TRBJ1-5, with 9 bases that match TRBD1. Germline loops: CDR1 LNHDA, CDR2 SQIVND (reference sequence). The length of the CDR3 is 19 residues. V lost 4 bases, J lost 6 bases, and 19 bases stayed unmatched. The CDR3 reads CASSSPPGTGPSRRQPQHF. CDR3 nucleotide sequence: TGTGCCAGTAGTAGCCCACCCGGGACAGGGCCCTCCAGGCGTCAGCCCCAGCATTTT.

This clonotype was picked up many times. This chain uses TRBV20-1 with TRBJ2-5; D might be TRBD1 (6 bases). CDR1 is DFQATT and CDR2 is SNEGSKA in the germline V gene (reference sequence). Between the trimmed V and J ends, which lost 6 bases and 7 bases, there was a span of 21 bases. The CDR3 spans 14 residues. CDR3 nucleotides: TGCAGTGCCGTCTGGACAGTCCCGGAATGGACCCAGTACTTC. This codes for CSAVWTVPEWTQYF.

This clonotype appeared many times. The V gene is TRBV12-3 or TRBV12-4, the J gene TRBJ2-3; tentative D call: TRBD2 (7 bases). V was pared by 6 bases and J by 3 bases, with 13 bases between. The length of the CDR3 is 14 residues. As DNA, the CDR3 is TGTGCCAGCAGGTGGGGGGGCCTGACAGATACGCAGTATTTT. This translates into CASRWGGLTDTQYF.

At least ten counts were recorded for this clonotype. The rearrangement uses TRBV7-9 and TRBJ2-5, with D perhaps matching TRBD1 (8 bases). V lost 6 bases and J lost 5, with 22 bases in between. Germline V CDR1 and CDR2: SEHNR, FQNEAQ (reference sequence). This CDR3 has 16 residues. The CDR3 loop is CASSSLGQGGSETQYF. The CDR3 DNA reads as TGTGCCAGCAGTTCACTCGGACAGGGAGGGTCGGAGACCCAGTACTTC.

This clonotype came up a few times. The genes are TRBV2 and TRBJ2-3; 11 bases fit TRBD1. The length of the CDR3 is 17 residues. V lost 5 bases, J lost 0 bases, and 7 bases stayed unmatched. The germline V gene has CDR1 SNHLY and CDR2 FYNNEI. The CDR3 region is CASSPGQGVSSTDTQYF. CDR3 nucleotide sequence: TGTGCCAGCAGTCCGGGACAGGGGGTTTCTAGCACAGATACGCAGTATTTT.

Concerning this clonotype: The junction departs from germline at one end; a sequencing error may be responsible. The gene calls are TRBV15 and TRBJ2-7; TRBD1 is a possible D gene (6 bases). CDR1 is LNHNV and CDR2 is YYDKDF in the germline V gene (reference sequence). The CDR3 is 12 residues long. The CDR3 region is CATNREGVEQYF. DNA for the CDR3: TGTGCCACCAACAGAGAGGGGGTCGAGCAGTACTTC. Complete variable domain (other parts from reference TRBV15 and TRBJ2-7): DAMVIQNPRYQVTQFGKPVTLSCSQTLNHNVMYWYQQKSSQAPKLLFHYYDKDFNNEADTPDNFQSRRPNTSFCFLDIRSPGLGDTAMYLCATNREGVEQYFGPGTRLTVT.

DNA for the CDR3: TGTGCCATCAGTGCAACCGGGACTACAGACACCATATATTTT. Translating gives CAISATGTTDTIYF. This chain links TRBV10-3 with TRBJ1-3; perhaps TRBD1 as D (5 bases). Germline CDR1 reads ENHRY; CDR2 reads SYGVKD. The CDR3 consists of 14 residues. With 4 bases removed from V and 8 bases from J, the gap between germline ends came to 15 bases.

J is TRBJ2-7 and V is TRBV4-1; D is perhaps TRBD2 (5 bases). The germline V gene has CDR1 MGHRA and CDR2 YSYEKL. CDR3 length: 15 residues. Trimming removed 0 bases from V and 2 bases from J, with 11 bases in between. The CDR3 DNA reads TGCGCCAGCAGCCAAGATTTAAGCGGCACCTACGAGCAGTACTTC. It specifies CASSQDLSGTYEQYF.

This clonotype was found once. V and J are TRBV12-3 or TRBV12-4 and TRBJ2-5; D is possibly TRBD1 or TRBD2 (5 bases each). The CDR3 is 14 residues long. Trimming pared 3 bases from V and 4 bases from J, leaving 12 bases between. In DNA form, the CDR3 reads TGTGCCAGCAGTTTGGGGGTGGCTTTAGAGACCCAGTACTTC. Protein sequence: CASSLGVALETQYF.

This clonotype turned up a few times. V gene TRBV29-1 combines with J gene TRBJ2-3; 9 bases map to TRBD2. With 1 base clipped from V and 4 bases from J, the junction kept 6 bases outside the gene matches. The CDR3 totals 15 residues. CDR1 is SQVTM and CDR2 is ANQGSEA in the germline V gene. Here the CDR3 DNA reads TGCAGCGTTGAAGGAGTGATAGCGGGAGCAGATACGCAGTATTTT. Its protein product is CSVEGVIAGADTQYF.

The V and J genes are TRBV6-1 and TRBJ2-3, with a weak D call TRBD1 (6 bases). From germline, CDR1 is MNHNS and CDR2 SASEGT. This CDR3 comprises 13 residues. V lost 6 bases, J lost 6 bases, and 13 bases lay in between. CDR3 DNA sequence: TGTGCCAGCAGGAGCCATGGACAGGATACGCAGTATTTT. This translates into CASRSHGQDTQYF.

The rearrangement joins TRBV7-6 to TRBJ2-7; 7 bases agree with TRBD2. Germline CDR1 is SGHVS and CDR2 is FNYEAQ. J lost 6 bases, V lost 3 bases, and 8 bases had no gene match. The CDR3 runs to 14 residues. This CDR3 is CASSFLGREAEQYF. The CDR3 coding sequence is TGTGCCAGCAGCTTCCTTGGTCGGGAGGCCGAGCAGTACTTC.

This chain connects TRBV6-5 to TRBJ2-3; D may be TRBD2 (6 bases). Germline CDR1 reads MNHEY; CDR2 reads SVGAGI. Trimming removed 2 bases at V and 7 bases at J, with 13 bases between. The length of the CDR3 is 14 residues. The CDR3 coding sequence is TGTGCCAGCAGTTACGGAGGGCTTACAAATACGCAGTATTTT. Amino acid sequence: CASSYGGLTNTQYF.

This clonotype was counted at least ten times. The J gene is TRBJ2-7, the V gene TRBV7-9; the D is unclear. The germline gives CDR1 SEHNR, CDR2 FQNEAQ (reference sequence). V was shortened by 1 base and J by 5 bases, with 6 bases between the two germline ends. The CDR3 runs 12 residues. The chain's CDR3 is CASSLVYHEQYF. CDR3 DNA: TGTGCCAGCAGCTTAGTTTACCACGAGCAGTACTTC.